One T cell receptor beta chain is described in this entry. This sample stems from a study of blood T cell repertoires in COVID-19. Study as a whole: The origin of the acute and convalescent COVID-19 samples was the United States, Italy and Spain. Sample material is recorded as cDNA or gDNA derived from T cells, B-cell-depleted T cells, or PBMCs.

Original methodology: Amplification from reference gene primers served as the basis for estimated nucleated cell counts. Assay used: immunoSEQ multiplex PCR; TCRdb lists only in-frame clones, some missing. The D gene and trimming were derived from the DNA, and the V and J assignments and clone size from that table. This sample yields about 140,000 clones, of which 70% to 80% are seen a single time; roughly 3.6% belongs to the top ten. The CDR3 runs to 17 residues. Germline-derived CDR1 and CDR2 are MNHNS and SASEGT. Trimming at V came to 1 base and at J to 4 bases, leaving 9 bases not matched to a gene.

The V call is TRBV6-1, the J call TRBJ2-2, with 7 bases fitting TRBD1. Input material: peripheral blood. The TCR was taken from a man between 60 and 70 years old with acute or convalescent COVID-19. CDR3 bases: TGTGCCAGCAGTGAAGGAAGGACAGGCGGGTCCACCGGGGAGCTGTTTTTT. It is translated as CASSEGRTGGSTGELFF.